This T cell receptor (beta chain) was documented in a study of blood T cell repertoires in COVID-19. Profiled with immunoSEQ multiplex PCR; TCRdb holds only in-frame clones, not every one. Found here are 200,000 to 250,000 clones, 70% to 90% of them singletons; the top ten hold around 1.5%. In germline, CDR1 is SSHAT, CDR2 FNYEAQ (reference sequence). This CDR3 has 15 residues. The table lists this clone with a few counts. The junction departs from the called germline gene at one end, perhaps through a read error. This sequence originates from a man aged 18 to 29 with active or convalescent COVID-19. Sequenced input: peripheral blood. The chain has TRBV7-7 and TRBJ2-5; TRBD2 is a possible D gene (5 bases). CDR3 region: CASSLVGSLKETQYF. The CDR3 DNA reads as TGTGCTAGCAGCCTTGTAGGGAGCTTGAAAGAGACCCAGTACTTC.